Each of the 18 T cell receptor beta chains below was sequenced from the same sample in a study of breast tumors, draining lymph nodes, adjacent tissues. TCRdb reanalysed the multiplex PCR reads using MiXCR and keeps one entry per CDR3 protein. Here the sample spans approximately 21,000 distinct CDR3 sequences, roughly 40% being singletons. Source material: breast tumor tissue. Receptors originate from a female donor with breast cancer. Some clones in this sample may be carry-over from other donors' samples.

By share of the sample, this clonotype is medium-sized. This chain links TRBV7-3 with TRBJ2-5; weak D call: TRBD2 (6 bases). The CDR3 is 22 residues long. V was clipped by 1 base and J by 2 bases, with 32 bases between them. Germline CDR1 and CDR2: SGHTA and FQGTGA. The CDR3 DNA reads as TGTGCCAGCAGCTTAAGGCAGGGTGGCCTGAAGGACCTGAGCGCGGGACAAGAGACCCAGTACTTC. This translates into CASSLRQGGLKDLSAGQETQYF.

To note about this clonotype: The junction does not match germline at one end; this may be a read error. The chain is built from TRBV20-1 and TRBJ2-3; no firm D call. The CDR3 is made up of 12 amino acids. Per germline, CDR1 DFQATT and CDR2 SNEGSKA (reference sequence). The CDR3 sequence: CSARGQVDTQYF. The CDR3 DNA reads as TGCAGTGCTAGAGGGCAGGTAGATACGCAGTACTTT.

The gene calls are TRBV18 and TRBJ2-3; TRBD1 matches at 7 bases. The CDR3 contains 16 residues. The trim removed 3 bases at V and 1 base at J, leaving 7 bases unmatched. Per the germline V gene, CDR1 is KGHSH and CDR2 is LQKENI. In DNA form, the CDR3 reads TGTGCCAGCTCACCCCGGACAGGACGGGGCACAGATACGCAGTATTTT. Translating gives CASSPRTGRGTDTQYF.

This clonotype was seen repeatedly, ten times or more. A junction end diverges from the germline sequence, so it may reflect a read error. The chain recombines TRBV20-1 with TRBJ2-7; 8 nucleotides match TRBD2. Germline V gene data show CDR1 as DFQATT and CDR2 as SNEGSKA (reference sequence). This CDR3 contains 11 residues. CDR3 in DNA: TGCAGTGCCGTAGAGCGGGGCGGGAGGAACTTC. Translated: CSAVERGGRNF.

Ten or more counts support this clonotype. The V and J genes are TRBV5-1 and TRBJ2-1; the D call may be TRBD1 or TRBD2 (6 bases each). The V gene lost 4 bases and the J gene lost 1 base, with 12 bases spanning the gap. From germline, CDR1 is SGHRS and CDR2 YFSETQ. CDR3 length: 15 residues. The CDR3 sequence: CASSAGHQSYNEQFF. CDR3 DNA sequence: TGCGCCAGCAGCGCGGGACACCAATCCTACAATGAGCAGTTCTTC.

In its sample, this clonotype ranks as medium-sized. V and J are TRBV20-1 and TRBJ2-6; TRBD1 matches at 9 bases. This CDR3 has 18 residues. Germline loops: CDR1 DFQATT, CDR2 SNEGSKA (reference sequence). Losses at the gene ends were 6 bases for V and 2 bases for J; bases not matched to a gene: 14. The CDR3 nucleotides read TGCAGTGCCCCCGTCCCGGGACAGGGACTCGCTGGGGCCAACGTCCTGACTTTC. It specifies CSAPVPGQGLAGANVLTF.

The gene calls are TRBV12-3 or TRBV12-4 and TRBJ1-3; 7 nucleotides match TRBD1. The CDR3 spans 15 residues. V lost 6 bases and J lost 2; bases outside the gene matches: 7. CDR3 residues: CASRTTGVAGNTIYF. In nucleotides, the CDR3 is TGTGCCAGCAGGACAACAGGGGTCGCTGGAAACACCATATATTTT.

This clonotype was recorded many times. A much larger clone sits a single nucleotide away, making a read error possible. No conserved phenylalanine or tryptophan ends this CDR3, so it is likely a read error. This chain links TRBV7-9 with TRBJ2-5; no clear D gene. The germline V gene has CDR1 SEHNR and CDR2 FQNEAQ (reference sequence). The CDR3 is made up of 14 amino acids. The V end lost 5 bases, the J end lost 5 bases, and 15 bases lay between the germline ends. The CDR3 spells CASSPSRGWETQYL. For the CDR3, the DNA is TGTGCCAGCAGCCCTAGTCGCGGTTGGGAGACCCAGTACCTC.

A few counts support this clonotype. This rearrangement joins TRBV5-6 to TRBJ2-3, with 9 bases aligning to TRBD1. The CDR3 has 16 residues. Germline V gene sequence: CDR1 SGHDT, CDR2 YYEEEE. V dropped 4 bases and J dropped 2; count of bases not matched to a gene: 8. CDR3 coding DNA: TGTGCCAGCAGCCGGGACAGGGCCCCCATCACAGATACGCAGTATTTT. This sequence encodes CASSRDRAPITDTQYF.

At least ten counts were recorded for this clonotype. The chain couples TRBV2 to TRBJ1-3; D not certain. Germline CDR1 reads SNHLY; CDR2 reads FYNNEI. The length of the CDR3 is 13 residues. V was trimmed by 9 bases and J by 7 bases, leaving 16 bases between them. This CDR3 reads CASGVKAGNTIYF. The DNA for the CDR3 is TGTGCCAGTGGGGTAAAGGCCGGGAACACCATATATTTT.

The gene calls are TRBV24-1 and TRBJ2-1; a possible D gene is TRBD1 (5 bases). Germline V CDR1 and CDR2: KGHDR, SFDVKD. This CDR3 comprises 14 residues. Trimming removed 1 base from V and 8 bases from J, with 11 bases in between. The CDR3 sequence: CATSDFFRAHEQFF. For the CDR3, the DNA is TGTGCCACCAGTGATTTTTTCAGGGCCCATGAGCAGTTCTTC.

The chain employs TRBV3-1 and TRBJ2-3, with 10 bases that match TRBD1. With 5 bases clipped from V and 3 bases from J, the junction kept 5 bases outside the gene matches. Germline-derived CDR1 and CDR2 are LGHDT and YNNKEL (reference sequence). The CDR3 sequence is 15 residues long. The CDR3 protein is CASSTRTGGTDTQYF. CDR3 sequence (DNA): TGTGCCAGCAGCACTCGGACAGGGGGTACAGATACGCAGTATTTT.

This clonotype was recorded at least ten times. The chain recombines TRBV30 with TRBJ2-7, with TRBD2 matching 9 bases. Germline V gives CDR1 GTSNPN, CDR2 SVGIG (reference sequence). CDR3 length: 15 residues. J gave up 2 bases and V 3 bases, and 8 bases lay outside the gene matches. DNA for the CDR3: TGTGCCTGGAGATCAGCGGGGGGACTCACCTACGAGCAGTACTTC. Encoded protein: CAWRSAGGLTYEQYF. The whole variable domain, remainder taken from reference TRBV30 and TRBJ2-7, is SQTIHQWPATLVQPVGSPLSLECTVEGTSNPNLYWYRQAAGRGLQLLFYSVGIGQISSEVPQNLSASRPQDRQFILSSKKLLLSDSGFYLCAWRSAGGLTYEQYFGPGTRLTVT.

As for this clonotype: The missing conserved phenylalanine or tryptophan at the end of this CDR3 makes a read error likely. The CDR3 here is CSARGGGYQPQHG. In nucleotides, the CDR3 is TGCAGTGCGCGGGGTGGGGGGTATCAGCCCCAGCATGGT. The rearrangement links TRBV20-1 to TRBJ1-5; possible D gene TRBD1, 5 bases. The length of the CDR3 is 13 residues. V dropped 6 bases and J dropped 5 bases, with 14 bases sitting between them. Looked up from germline, CDR1 is DFQATT and CDR2 is SNEGSKA (reference sequence).

The chain couples TRBV6-2 or TRBV6-3 to TRBJ2-1, with D unresolved. Germline assignment: CDR1 MNHEY and CDR2 SVGEGT. This CDR3 comprises 12 residues. Trimming removed 6 bases from V and 9 bases from J, with 12 bases in between. CDR3 sequence (DNA): TGTGCCAGCAGAGCGCAAGGGCGTGAGCAGTTCTTC. Translating gives CASRAQGREQFF.

This clonotype has ten or more counts. This sequence joins TRBV5-6 and TRBJ1-2; D is unclear. CDR1 is SGHDT, CDR2 YYEEEE, per germline. V lost 0 bases, J lost 9 bases, and 12 bases lay in between. The CDR3 runs to 13 residues. DNA for the CDR3: TGTGCCAGCAGCTTGGAGCAGATAGAGCGCTACACCTTC. Protein product: CASSLEQIERYTF.

The rearrangement uses TRBV5-1 and TRBJ2-7, with TRBD1 matching 9 bases. Germline CDR1 and CDR2: SGHRS and YFSETQ. The CDR3 length is 15 residues. The V and J ends lost 0 bases and 4 bases, in that order; junction bases with no gene match: 5. CDR3 in DNA: TGCGCCAGCAGCTTGGCCGTAGGACAGGGGTACGAGCAGTACTTC. This sequence encodes CASSLAVGQGYEQYF.

This clonotype was detected a few times. CDR3 residues: CASIFAGARTDTQYF. The DNA of the CDR3 is TGTGCCAGCATCTTCGCAGGGGCGCGGACAGATACGCAGTATTTT. The J gene is TRBJ2-3, the V gene TRBV6-1, with D maybe TRBD1 (6 bases). CDR1 and CDR2 from the germline V gene are MNHNS and SASEGT. CDR3 length equals 15 residues. Deletions cut 7 bases from V and 3 bases from J, with 17 bases between.